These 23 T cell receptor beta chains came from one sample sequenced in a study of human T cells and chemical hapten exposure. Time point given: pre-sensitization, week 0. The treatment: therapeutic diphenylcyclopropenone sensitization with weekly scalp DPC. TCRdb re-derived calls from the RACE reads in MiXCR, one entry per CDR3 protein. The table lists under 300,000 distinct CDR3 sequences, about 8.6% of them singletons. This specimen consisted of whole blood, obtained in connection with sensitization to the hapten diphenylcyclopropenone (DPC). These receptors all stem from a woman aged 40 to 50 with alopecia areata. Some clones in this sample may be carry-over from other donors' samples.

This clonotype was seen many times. DNA for the CDR3: TGTGCCAGCAGTTACCCTCAGCCCCAGCATTTT. Residues: CASSYPQPQHF. V and J are TRBV6-2 or TRBV6-3 and TRBJ1-5; D is unclear. The CDR3 covers 11 residues. Deletions cut 2 bases from V and 6 bases from J, with 2 bases between. Germline V gene data show CDR1 as MNHEY and CDR2 as SVGEGT.

Written as DNA, the CDR3 is TGTGCCAGCAGTTTACGGGCGGTCAGCTCCTACAATGAGCAGTTCTTC. The encoded protein is CASSLRAVSSYNEQFF. The V gene is TRBV27, the J gene TRBJ2-1; D remains ambiguous. V was shortened by 2 bases and J by 0 bases, with 11 bases between the two germline ends. The CDR3 spans 16 residues. The germline V gene has CDR1 MNHEY and CDR2 SMNVEV (reference sequence).

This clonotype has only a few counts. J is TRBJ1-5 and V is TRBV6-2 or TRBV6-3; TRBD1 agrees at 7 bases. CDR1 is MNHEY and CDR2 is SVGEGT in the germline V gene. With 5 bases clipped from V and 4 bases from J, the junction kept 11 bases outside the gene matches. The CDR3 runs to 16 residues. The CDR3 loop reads CASSRPRDSINQPQHF. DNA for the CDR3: TGTGCCAGCAGTCGGCCCCGGGACAGCATTAATCAGCCCCAGCATTTT.

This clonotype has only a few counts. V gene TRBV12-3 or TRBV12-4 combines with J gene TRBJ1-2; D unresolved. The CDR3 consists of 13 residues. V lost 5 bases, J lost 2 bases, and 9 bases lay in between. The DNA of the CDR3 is TGTGCCAGCAGTCCCCAGGTAAACTATGGCTACACCTTC. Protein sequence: CASSPQVNYGYTF.

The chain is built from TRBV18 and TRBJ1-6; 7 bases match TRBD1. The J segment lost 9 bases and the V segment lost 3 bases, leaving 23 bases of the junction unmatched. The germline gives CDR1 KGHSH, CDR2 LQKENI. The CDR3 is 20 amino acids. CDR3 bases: TGTGCCAGCTCACCCGTCGGGGGCATCCTAAGACAGGGTGGAGGTTCACCCCTCCACTTT. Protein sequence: CASSPVGGILRQGGGSPLHF. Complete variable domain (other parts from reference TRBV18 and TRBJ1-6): NAGVMQNPRHLVRRRGQEARLRCSPMKGHSHVYWYRQLPEEGLKFMVYLQKENIIDESGMPKERFSAEFPKEGPSILRIQQVVRGDSAAYFCASSPVGGILRQGGGSPLHFGNGTRLTVT.

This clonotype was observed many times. In nucleotides, the CDR3 is TGTGCCAGCAGTTACTCGTTTAGGTCTAGGTCCTACAATGAGCAGTTCTTC. Amino acid sequence: CASSYSFRSRSYNEQFF. The rearrangement joins TRBV6-2 or TRBV6-3 to TRBJ2-1; unclear D gene. Trimming took 0 bases from V and 1 from J, leaving 13 bases between them. The V gene's germline CDR1 is MNHEY and CDR2 SVGEGT. CDR3 length: 17 residues.

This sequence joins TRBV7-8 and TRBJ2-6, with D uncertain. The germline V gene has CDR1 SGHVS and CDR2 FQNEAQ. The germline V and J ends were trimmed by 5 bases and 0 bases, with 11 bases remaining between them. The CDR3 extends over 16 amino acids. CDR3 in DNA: TGTGCCAGCAGCCCCTACTCCGTCTCTGGGGCCAACGTCCTGACTTTC. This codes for CASSPYSVSGANVLTF.

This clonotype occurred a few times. CDR3 in DNA: TGTGCCAGCAGCTTATATCCGGGAACCAACAATGAGCAGTTCTTC. Translated: CASSLYPGTNNEQFF. The V gene is TRBV11-2, the J gene TRBJ2-1, with D maybe TRBD2 (5 bases). From germline, CDR1 is SGHAT and CDR2 FQNNGV. Trimming removed 2 bases from V and 5 bases from J, with 13 bases in between. The CDR3 has 15 amino acids. The complete variable domain, with remaining parts taken from reference TRBV11-2 and TRBJ2-1, reads EAGVAQSPRYKIIEKRQSVAFWCNPISGHATLYWYQQILGQGPKLLIQFQNNGVVDDSQLPKDRFSAERLKGVDSTLKIQPAKLEDSAVYLCASSLYPGTNNEQFFGPGTRLTVL.

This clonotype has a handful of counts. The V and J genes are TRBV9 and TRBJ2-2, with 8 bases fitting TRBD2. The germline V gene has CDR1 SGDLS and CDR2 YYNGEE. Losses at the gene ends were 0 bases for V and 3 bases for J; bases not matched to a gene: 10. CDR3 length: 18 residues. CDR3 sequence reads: CASSVGLNGRADTGELFF. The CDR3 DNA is TGTGCCAGCAGCGTAGGTCTTAACGGGAGGGCCGACACCGGGGAGCTGTTTTTT.

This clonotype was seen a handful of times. CDR3: CASSLQGGSLSYEQYF. CDR3 coding DNA: TGTGCCAGCAGCCTCCAGGGGGGATCGCTTAGCTACGAGCAGTACTTC. This chain connects TRBV9 to TRBJ2-7; a possible D gene is TRBD1 (7 bases). Trimming took off 4 bases at V and 3 bases at J, with 20 bases between the two ends. CDR1 and CDR2 (germline): SGDLS, YYNGEE. The CDR3 has 16 residues.

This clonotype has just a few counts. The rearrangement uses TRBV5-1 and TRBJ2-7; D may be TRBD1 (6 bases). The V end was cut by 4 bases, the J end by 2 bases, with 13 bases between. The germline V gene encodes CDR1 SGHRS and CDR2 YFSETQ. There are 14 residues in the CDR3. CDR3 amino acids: CASSTTGPTYEQYF. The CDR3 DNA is TGCGCCAGCAGCACGACAGGCCCGACCTACGAGCAGTACTTC. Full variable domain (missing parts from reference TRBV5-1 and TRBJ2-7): KAGVTQTPRYLIKTRGQQVTLSCSPISGHRSVSWYQQTPGQGLQFLFEYFSETQRNKGNFPGRFSGRQFSNSRSEMNVSTLELGDSALYLCASSTTGPTYEQYFGPGTRLTVT.

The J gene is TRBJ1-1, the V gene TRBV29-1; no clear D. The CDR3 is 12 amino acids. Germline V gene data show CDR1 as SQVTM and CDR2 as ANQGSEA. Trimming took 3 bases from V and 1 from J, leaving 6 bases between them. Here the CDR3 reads CSVDYPNTEAFF. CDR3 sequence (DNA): TGCAGCGTTGATTATCCGAACACTGAAGCTTTCTTT.

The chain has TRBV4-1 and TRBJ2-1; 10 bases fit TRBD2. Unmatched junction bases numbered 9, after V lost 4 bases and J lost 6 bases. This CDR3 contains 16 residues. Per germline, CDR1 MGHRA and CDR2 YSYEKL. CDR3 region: CASSRISGRSANEQFF. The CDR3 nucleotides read TGCGCCAGCAGCCGAATTAGCGGGAGGTCCGCCAATGAGCAGTTCTTC.

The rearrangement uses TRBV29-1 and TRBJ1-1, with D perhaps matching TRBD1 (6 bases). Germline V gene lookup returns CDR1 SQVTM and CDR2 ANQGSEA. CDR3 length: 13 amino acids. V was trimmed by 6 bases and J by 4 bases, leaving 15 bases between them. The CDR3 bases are TGCAGCGTCACCAGGGGTAGGGGCACTGAAGCTTTCTTT. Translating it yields CSVTRGRGTEAFF. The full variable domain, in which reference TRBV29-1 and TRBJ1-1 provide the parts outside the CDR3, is SAVISQKPSRDICQRGTSLTIQCQVDSQVTMMFWYRQQPGQSLTLIATANQGSEATYESGFVIDKFPISRPNLTFSTLTVSNMSPEDSSIYLCSVTRGRGTEAFFGQGTRLTVV.

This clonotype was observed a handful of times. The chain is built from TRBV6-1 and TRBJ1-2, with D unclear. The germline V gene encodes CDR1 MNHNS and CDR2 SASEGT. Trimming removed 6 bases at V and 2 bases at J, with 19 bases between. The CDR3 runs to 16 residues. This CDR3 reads CASSPPGNRGNYGYTF. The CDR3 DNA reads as TGTGCCAGCAGCCCACCAGGTAACAGAGGGAACTATGGCTACACCTTC.

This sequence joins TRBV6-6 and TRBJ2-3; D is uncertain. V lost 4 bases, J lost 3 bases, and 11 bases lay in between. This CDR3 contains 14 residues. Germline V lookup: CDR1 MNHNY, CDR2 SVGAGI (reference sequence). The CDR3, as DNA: TGTGCCAGCAGTTCCGAACTTCGGACAGATACGCAGTATTTT. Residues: CASSSELRTDTQYF.

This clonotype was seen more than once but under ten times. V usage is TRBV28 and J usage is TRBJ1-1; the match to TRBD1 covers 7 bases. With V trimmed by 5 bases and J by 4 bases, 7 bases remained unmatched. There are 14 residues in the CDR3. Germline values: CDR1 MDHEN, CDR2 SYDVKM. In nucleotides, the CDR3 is TGTGCCAGCAGTCCGGGACAGACACTCACTGAAGCTTTCTTT. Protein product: CASSPGQTLTEAFF.

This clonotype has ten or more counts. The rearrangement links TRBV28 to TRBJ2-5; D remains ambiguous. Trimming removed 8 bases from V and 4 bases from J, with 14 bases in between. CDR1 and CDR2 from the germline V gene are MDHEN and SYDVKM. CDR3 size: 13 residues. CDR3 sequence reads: CASRRADRETQYF. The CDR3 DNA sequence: TGTGCCAGCCGCCGCGCGGATCGAGAGACCCAGTACTTC.

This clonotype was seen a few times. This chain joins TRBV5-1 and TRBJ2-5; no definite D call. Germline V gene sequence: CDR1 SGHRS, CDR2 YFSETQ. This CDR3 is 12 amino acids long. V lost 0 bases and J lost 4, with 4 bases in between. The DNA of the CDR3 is TGCGCCAGCAGCTTGGTAAGAGAGACCCAGTACTTC. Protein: CASSLVRETQYF.

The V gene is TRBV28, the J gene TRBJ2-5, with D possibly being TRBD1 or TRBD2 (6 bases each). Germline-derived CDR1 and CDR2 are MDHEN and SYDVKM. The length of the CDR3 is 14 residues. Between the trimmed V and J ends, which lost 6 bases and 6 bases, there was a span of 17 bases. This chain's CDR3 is CASRNEGGGKTQYF. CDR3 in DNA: TGTGCCAGCAGGAATGAAGGAGGGGGAAAGACCCAGTACTTC. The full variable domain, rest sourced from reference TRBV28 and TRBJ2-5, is DVKVTQSSRYLVKRTGEKVFLECVQDMDHENMFWYRQDPGLGLRLIYFSYDVKMKEKGDIPEGYSVSREKKERFSLILESASTNQTSMYLCASRNEGGGKTQYFGPGTRLLVL.

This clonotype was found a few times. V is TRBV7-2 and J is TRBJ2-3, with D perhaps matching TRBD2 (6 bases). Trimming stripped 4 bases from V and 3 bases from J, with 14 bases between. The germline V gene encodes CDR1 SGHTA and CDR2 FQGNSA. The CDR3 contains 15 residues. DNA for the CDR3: TGTGCCAGCAGCTCGACTAGTTATTCTACAGATACGCAGTATTTT. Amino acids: CASSSTSYSTDTQYF.

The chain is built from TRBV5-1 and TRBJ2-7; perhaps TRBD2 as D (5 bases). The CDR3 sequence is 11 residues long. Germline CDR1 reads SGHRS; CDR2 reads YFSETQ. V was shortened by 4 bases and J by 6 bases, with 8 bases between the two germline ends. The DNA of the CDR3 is TGCGCCAGCAGCAACCGGGGCGAGCAGTACTTC. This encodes CASSNRGEQYF.

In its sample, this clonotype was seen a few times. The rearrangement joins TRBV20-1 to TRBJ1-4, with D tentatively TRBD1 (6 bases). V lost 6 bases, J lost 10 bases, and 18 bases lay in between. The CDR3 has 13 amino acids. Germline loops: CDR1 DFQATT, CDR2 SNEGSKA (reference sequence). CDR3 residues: CSAPDDRSRKLFF. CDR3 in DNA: TGCAGTGCGCCCGACGACAGGTCTCGAAAACTGTTTTTT.